The entry that follows covers one TCR beta chain sequence. Its specificity is not known. One end of the junction varies from germline; a read error may be responsible. The assay was immunoSEQ multiplex PCR, and TCRdb's table has in-frame clones only and misses some. The sample holds about 2.1 million clones; 85% to 95% are singletons and the top ten take around 1.7%. The naive CD8 population came from CD45RO-negative cells selected for CCR7, without terminally differentiated effector memory CD45RA+ cells. Recent vaccinations or acute infections were absent in the healthy HIV-negative adult donors. This record comes from a study of shared clonotypes between healthy human individuals. Looking at the study overall: There were three CD4 naive, three CD4 memory, two CD8 naive and one CD8 memory plates per donor.

The CDR3 has 15 amino acids. Germline V CDR1 and CDR2: LNHNV, YYDKDF (reference sequence). The study, taken as a whole, reports: Roughly 5% of naive CD4 clonotypes were common to a handful of donors.

This clonotype was sampled from a man aged 18 to 29 in good health. Some clones in this sample may be carry-over from other donors' samples. The sequencing sample was made of naive CD8+ T cells from PBMCs. This rearrangement joins TRBV15 to TRBJ2-7; D perhaps matches TRBD2 (5 bases). CDR3 sequence: CATSRVPGLSSEQYF. The CDR3 nucleotides are TGTGCCACCAGCAGAGTGCCAGGACTGTCCTCCGAGCAGTACTTC.